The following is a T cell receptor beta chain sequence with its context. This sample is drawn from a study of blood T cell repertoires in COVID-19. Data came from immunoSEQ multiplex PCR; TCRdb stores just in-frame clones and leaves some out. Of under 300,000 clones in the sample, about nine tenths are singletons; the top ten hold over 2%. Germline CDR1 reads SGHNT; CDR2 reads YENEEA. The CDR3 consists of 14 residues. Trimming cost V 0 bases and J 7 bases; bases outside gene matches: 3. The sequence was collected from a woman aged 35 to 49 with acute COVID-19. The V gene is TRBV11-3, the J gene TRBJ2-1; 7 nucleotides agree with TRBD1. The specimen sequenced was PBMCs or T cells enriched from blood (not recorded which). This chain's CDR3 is CASSLDDRANEQFF. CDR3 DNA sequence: TGTGCCAGCAGCTTAGATGACAGGGCAAATGAGCAGTTCTTC.